Below, 20 T cell receptor beta chains from the same sample are listed, as sequenced in a study of blood T cell repertoires in COVID-19. Here immunoSEQ multiplex PCR was the method, and the copy in TCRdb shows in-frame clones only, minus some. The repertoire consists of around 700,000 clones, with 85% to 90% occurring once and the leading ten covering roughly 0.25%. The sample was peripheral blood. The receptors here all came from a woman aged 18-29 years with acute or convalescent COVID-19.

The CDR3: CASSLSRANYGYTF. CDR3 bases: TGTGCCAGCAGTCTTAGCAGGGCTAACTATGGCTACACCTTC. This chain joins TRBV27 and TRBJ1-2, with D perhaps matching TRBD1 (5 bases). The CDR3 runs 14 residues. Between the trimmed V and J ends, which lost 5 bases and 0 bases, there was a span of 10 bases. Germline V lookup: CDR1 MNHEY, CDR2 SMNVEV (reference sequence).

The chain recombines TRBV4-1 with TRBJ1-2; D uncertain. The V end was cut by 3 bases, the J end by 2 bases, with 19 bases between. The CDR3 extends over 17 amino acids. The germline gives CDR1 MGHRA, CDR2 YSYEKL. The CDR3 protein is CASSHTWIGLQNYGYTF. The CDR3 nucleotides read TGCGCCAGCAGCCATACCTGGATTGGACTCCAGAACTATGGCTACACCTTC.

In this sample, this clone turned up once. The V call is TRBV6-5, the J call TRBJ1-5, with D perhaps TRBD1 (5 bases). The V end lost 5 bases, the J end lost 3 bases, and 8 bases lay between the germline ends. Germline V gene sequence: CDR1 MNHEY, CDR2 SVGAGI. This CDR3 is built from 13 residues. In DNA, the CDR3 is TGTGCCAGCAGTCAGGGTCCCAATCAGCCCCAGCATTTT. Translation: CASSQGPNQPQHF.

This clone showed up just once. The V and J genes are TRBV5-6 and TRBJ2-7; D possibly corresponds to TRBD1 (5 bases). V shed 2 bases and J shed 4 bases, with 16 bases lying between them. The germline V gene has CDR1 SGHDT and CDR2 YYEEEE. This CDR3 comprises 15 residues. The CDR3 spells CASSLADRKLYEQYF. Here the CDR3 DNA reads TGTGCCAGCAGCTTAGCAGACAGAAAGCTTTACGAGCAGTACTTC.

The gene calls are TRBV30 and TRBJ2-7; D unclear. The germline V and J ends were trimmed by 0 bases and 4 bases, with 7 bases remaining between them. This CDR3 comprises 12 residues. Looked up from germline, CDR1 is GTSNPN and CDR2 is SVGIG (reference sequence). The CDR3 bases are TGTGCCTGGAGTGTATCTAAGTACGAGCAGTACTTC. Its translation is CAWSVSKYEQYF.

This sequence joins TRBV18 and TRBJ1-6; 7 bases agree with TRBD1. The CDR3 loop spans 16 amino acids. Trimming at V came to 6 bases and at J to 6 bases, leaving 11 bases not matched to a gene. Germline V gives CDR1 KGHSH, CDR2 LQKENI. CDR3 sequence: CASSNPWDRPNSPLHF. CDR3 DNA: TGTGCCAGCTCCAATCCTTGGGACAGACCTAATTCACCCCTCCACTTT.

Notes on this clone: This specimen includes other DNA sequences encoding the same CDR3. This chain connects TRBV5-1 to TRBJ1-1; 8 bases align to TRBD1. Germline V gene lookup returns CDR1 SGHRS and CDR2 YFSETQ. CDR3 length equals 14 residues. With 3 bases clipped from V and 2 bases from J, the junction kept 3 bases outside the gene matches. The DNA of the CDR3 is TGCGCCAGCAGCTCAGGACAGGGAAACACTGAAGCTTTCTTT. It specifies CASSSGQGNTEAFF.

The CDR3 DNA is TGTGCCAGCAGTACTACAGGGGGTACAGGCTACACCTTC. Encoded protein: CASSTTGGTGYTF. The J gene is TRBJ1-2, the V gene TRBV27; 8 positions match TRBD1. Germline values: CDR1 MNHEY, CDR2 SMNVEV (reference sequence). J was trimmed by 8 bases and V by 5 bases; bases with no gene match: 7. The length of the CDR3 is 13 residues.

The chain carries TRBV5-1 and TRBJ1-2, with D perhaps matching TRBD1 (5 bases). Trimming removed 2 bases from V and 3 bases from J, with 14 bases in between. CDR1 and CDR2 (germline): SGHRS, YFSETQ. This CDR3 has 15 residues. The CDR3 bases are TGCGCCAGCAGCTTTGGGGACTCGAGGGACTATGGCTACACCTTC. Residues: CASSFGDSRDYGYTF.

This sequence joins TRBV10-2 and TRBJ1-1; no definite D call. V shed 7 bases and J shed 6 bases, with 9 bases lying between them. Per the germline V gene, CDR1 is WSHSY and CDR2 is SAAADI. The CDR3 covers 11 residues. The chain's CDR3 is CASKGGPEAFF. CDR3 DNA: TGCGCCAGCAAGGGAGGCCCTGAAGCTTTCTTT.

The chain recombines TRBV25-1 with TRBJ1-2; D is uncertain. V was clipped by 1 base and J by 3 bases, with 12 bases between them. This CDR3 contains 15 residues. The V gene's germline CDR1 is MGHDK and CDR2 SYGVNS. The chain's CDR3 is CASSELSGLDYGYTF. CDR3 sequence (DNA): TGTGCCAGCAGTGAATTAAGCGGCCTTGACTATGGCTACACCTTC.

The chain employs TRBV9 and TRBJ2-3; D unclear. CDR1 is SGDLS, CDR2 YYNGEE, per germline. Between the trimmed V and J ends, which lost 0 bases and 6 bases, there was a span of 14 bases. This CDR3 spans 15 amino acids. CDR3 nucleotide sequence: TGTGCCAGCAGCGTAGTTAGCCTGAGTTCGGATACGCAGTATTTT. Its protein is CASSVVSLSSDTQYF.

V usage is TRBV9 and J usage is TRBJ2-5, with D perhaps TRBD2 (6 bases). The CDR3 length is 14 residues. Germline assignment: CDR1 SGDLS and CDR2 YYNGEE. The V gene lost 6 bases and the J gene lost 1 base, with 13 bases spanning the gap. The CDR3: CASNAGTLQETQYF. The CDR3 coding sequence is TGTGCCAGCAACGCCGGGACTCTCCAAGAGACCCAGTACTTC. Full variable domain (rest looked up from reference TRBV9 and TRBJ2-5): DSGVTQTPKHLITATGQRVTLRCSPRSGDLSVYWYQQSLDQGLQFLIQYYNGEERAKGNILERFSAQQFPDLHSELNLSSLELGDSALYFCASNAGTLQETQYFGPGTRLLVL.

This clone was picked up a small number of times. The chain couples TRBV10-2 to TRBJ1-1; D is perhaps TRBD1 (5 bases). This CDR3 comprises 14 residues. V lost 2 bases, J lost 7 bases, and 14 bases lay in between. Germline V gene data show CDR1 as WSHSY and CDR2 as SAAADI. The DNA of the CDR3 is TGCGCCAGCAGTGAGCCAGACAGTCGACTTGAAGCTTTCTTT. This translates into CASSEPDSRLEAFF.

The chain employs TRBV6-2 or TRBV6-3 and TRBJ2-2; D possibly corresponds to TRBD1 (6 bases). The CDR3 is made up of 17 amino acids. V lost 4 bases, J lost 2 bases, and 17 bases lay in between. The germline V gene has CDR1 MNHEY and CDR2 SVGEGT. In nucleotides, the CDR3 is TGTGCCAGCAGTTCCTCAGACCGACAGGCTAACACCGGGGAGCTGTTTTTT. Its protein is CASSSSDRQANTGELFF.

The chain employs TRBV5-6 and TRBJ1-6; no reliable D call. The ends were cut back, 1 base at V and 11 bases at J, with 10 bases in the middle. This CDR3 comprises 13 residues. The germline V gene encodes CDR1 SGHDT and CDR2 YYEEEE. Here the CDR3 DNA reads TGTGCCAGCAGCTTGAATTTCCCGGCACCCCTCCACTTT. It is translated as CASSLNFPAPLHF.

The chain links TRBV24-1 to TRBJ1-1; 9 positions match TRBD1. The CDR3 is made up of 13 amino acids. Losses at the gene ends were 3 bases for V and 8 bases for J; bases not matched to a gene: 3. Germline-derived CDR1 and CDR2 are KGHDR and SFDVKD. The CDR3 is CATSDRGTGEAFF. CDR3 nucleotides: TGTGCCACCAGTGATCGGGGGACAGGGGAAGCTTTCTTT.

This clone was detected once. V is TRBV10-3 and J is TRBJ1-1, with a weak D call TRBD1 (6 bases). CDR3 length equals 11 residues. CDR1 is ENHRY, CDR2 SYGVKD, per germline. Trimming shortened V by 8 bases and J by 8 bases, and 12 bases separated the two germline ends. The CDR3 region is CAIGLGAEAFF. CDR3 coding DNA: TGTGCCATCGGGTTGGGGGCGGAAGCTTTCTTT.

The rearrangement uses TRBV11-3 and TRBJ2-3; TRBD2 agrees at 8 bases. There are 14 residues in the CDR3. J lost 6 bases, V lost 4 bases, and 6 bases had no gene match. Germline CDR1 and CDR2: SGHNT and YENEEA. In DNA form, the CDR3 reads TGTGCCAGCAGCTGGAGCGGGGGCCAGGATACGCAGTATTTT. Its translation: CASSWSGGQDTQYF.

The chain joins TRBV27 to TRBJ1-5; the match to TRBD1 covers 10 bases. Per germline, CDR1 MNHEY and CDR2 SMNVEV (reference sequence). V shed 2 bases, J shed 4 bases, and the junction held 8 bases outside the gene matches. This CDR3 comprises 17 residues. The CDR3 bases are TGTGCCAGCAGTTTACTGGGACAGGGGCCGGGGAATCAGCCCCAGCATTTT. Its protein is CASSLLGQGPGNQPQHF.